The 18 T cell receptor beta chains below come from one sample, sequenced in a study of blood T cell repertoires in COVID-19. The table came from immunoSEQ multiplex PCR; TCRdb's copy has only in-frame clones and leaves some out. The sample has over 55,000 clones; approximately 87% are singletons. Sequenced: peripheral blood. These receptors came from a man in his forties or fifties with active COVID-19.

This rearrangement joins TRBV4-1 to TRBJ1-6; unclear D gene. Germline-derived CDR1 and CDR2 are MGHRA and YSYEKL. This CDR3 spans 16 amino acids. The V and J ends lost 4 bases and 9 bases respectively, with 19 bases between them. The chain's CDR3 is CASSRTTGGEGSPLHF. CDR3 DNA sequence: TGCGCCAGCAGCCGGACGACCGGAGGCGAGGGTTCACCCCTCCACTTT.

The chain links TRBV6-2 or TRBV6-3 to TRBJ2-1; 9 positions match TRBD2. The CDR3 is 17 amino acids. V shed 0 bases, J shed 4 bases, and the junction held 7 bases outside the gene matches. Looked up from germline, CDR1 is MNHEY and CDR2 is SVGEGT. The CDR3 nucleotides read TGTGCCAGCAGTTACTCGCCCAGCGGGGGGATATACAATGAGCAGTTCTTC. This translates into CASSYSPSGGIYNEQFF.

The chain recombines TRBV19 with TRBJ1-4; D call uncertain. Looked up from germline, CDR1 is LNHDA and CDR2 is SQIVND (reference sequence). This CDR3 has 15 residues. The V end was cut by 2 bases, the J end by 15 bases, with 22 bases between. CDR3: CASSISNEYGWEVFF. In nucleotides, the CDR3 is TGTGCCAGTAGTATATCGAACGAGTATGGCTGGGAGGTGTTTTTT.

Notes on this clone: One junction end does not reproduce the germline sequence, and a read error may be involved. The chain employs TRBV3-1 (or the pseudogene TRBV3-2) and TRBJ2-1; 7 bases fit TRBD1. The V gene's germline CDR1 is LGHDT and CDR2 YNNKEL (reference sequence). This CDR3 contains 13 residues. CDR3 in DNA: TGTGCCAGCAGCTATACTCGACAGGGAGCAAGGGTCTTC. Translation gives CASSYTRQGARVF.

The chain recombines TRBV19 with TRBJ2-6; TRBD1 might be the D (6 bases). The length of the CDR3 is 18 residues. The V gene's germline CDR1 is LNHDA and CDR2 SQIVND (reference sequence). V was cut by 2 bases and J by 2 bases, with 16 bases left in between. CDR3 nucleotides: TGTGCCAGTAGTATATTATCGGGAAGGGGGACTGGGGCCAACGTCCTGACTTTC. It translates to CASSILSGRGTGANVLTF.

The chain has TRBV6-5 and TRBJ1-1, with D possibly being TRBD1 (5 bases). CDR3 length: 13 residues. The germline V gene has CDR1 MNHEY and CDR2 SVGAGI. V was clipped by 0 bases and J by 6 bases, with 8 bases between them. CDR3 sequence (DNA): TGTGCCAGCAGTTACTCGTCGACAGCTGAAGCTTTCTTT. It specifies CASSYSSTAEAFF.

This sequence joins TRBV5-4 and TRBJ1-4; D is uncertain. There are 14 residues in the CDR3. V was trimmed by 0 bases and J by 5 bases, leaving 8 bases between them. CDR1 SGHNT and CDR2 YYREEE come from the germline V gene (reference sequence). CDR3 nucleotides: TGTGCCAGCAGCTTGGGGCAGAGGAATGAAAAACTGTTTTTT. It specifies CASSLGQRNEKLFF.

Only one count was recorded for this clone. This chain connects TRBV2 to TRBJ2-2; 7 bases are shared with TRBD1. The CDR3 has 15 amino acids. Per the germline V gene, CDR1 is SNHLY and CDR2 is FYNNEI. V lost 5 bases to trimming and J lost 0 bases; unmatched junction nucleotides: 3. DNA for the CDR3: TGTGCCAGCAGTCCGACAGGGACGAACACCGGGGAGCTGTTTTTT. This codes for CASSPTGTNTGELFF.

The chain uses TRBV13 and TRBJ2-1, with 9 bases that match TRBD1. The junction had 1 base not matched to a gene; V was cut back by 4 bases and J by 9 bases. The CDR3 totals 12 residues. CDR1 is PRHDT, CDR2 FYEKMQ, per germline (reference sequence). The CDR3 loop reads CASSSDRGEQFF. CDR3 coding DNA: TGTGCCAGCAGCTCGGACAGGGGTGAGCAGTTCTTC.

The chain has TRBV6-2 or TRBV6-3 and TRBJ2-2; 15 positions match TRBD2. Germline V gives CDR1 MNHEY, CDR2 SVGEGT. The CDR3 is 17 amino acids. J was trimmed by 5 bases and V by 5 bases; bases with no gene match: 6. The CDR3 DNA is TGTGCCAGCAGTAAGGGACTAGCGGGAGGTTGGACCGGGGAGCTGTTTTTT. It specifies CASSKGLAGGWTGELFF.

The chain recombines TRBV30 with TRBJ2-7, with a tentative D call TRBD2 (5 bases). The CDR3 spans 14 residues. With 4 bases removed from V and 3 bases from J, the gap between germline ends came to 16 bases. The germline gives CDR1 GTSNPN, CDR2 SVGIG (reference sequence). The CDR3, as DNA: TGTGCCTGGACGGTGAGAGGGCGGTACTACGAGCAGTACTTC. Its translation is CAWTVRGRYYEQYF. Combining the CDR3 with reference TRBV30 and TRBJ2-7 gives the whole variable domain SQTIHQWPATLVQPVGSPLSLECTVEGTSNPNLYWYRQAAGRGLQLLFYSVGIGQISSEVPQNLSASRPQDRQFILSSKKLLLSDSGFYLCAWTVRGRYYEQYFGPGTRLTVT.

This clone was counted only a few times. This chain uses TRBV28 with TRBJ1-2, with 8 positions matching TRBD1. Germline V gene lookup returns CDR1 MDHEN and CDR2 SYDVKM. This CDR3 is built from 16 residues. V shed 8 bases, J shed 1 base, and the junction held 12 bases outside the gene matches. The CDR3 DNA reads as TGTGCCAGCGTTAACGGACAGGGACCTAATAACTATGGCTACACCTTC. As protein: CASVNGQGPNNYGYTF.

The rearrangement uses TRBV4-1 and TRBJ1-6; D is unclear. The CDR3 is 18 amino acids. Deletions cut 0 bases from V and 9 bases from J, with 21 bases between. In germline, CDR1 is MGHRA, CDR2 YSYEKL. The CDR3 loop is CASSQERAEDPWGSPLHF. CDR3 in DNA: TGCGCCAGCAGCCAAGAGAGGGCTGAAGACCCCTGGGGTTCACCCCTCCACTTT.

The gene calls are TRBV19 and TRBJ1-3, with D hard to call. Between the trimmed V and J ends, which lost 10 bases and 2 bases, there was a span of 27 bases. The germline CDR1 and CDR2 sequences are LNHDA and SQIVND (reference sequence). CDR3 length equals 18 residues. The CDR3 DNA reads as TGTGCCACCACCCCGGGGAGCATCCTCATGGCGGCTGGAAACACCATATATTTT. It specifies CATTPGSILMAAGNTIYF.

The CDR3 reads CASSYSTGFNGYTF. Here the CDR3 DNA reads TGTGCCAGCAGTTACTCGACAGGCTTTAATGGCTACACCTTC. V gene TRBV6-5 combines with J gene TRBJ1-2; D is perhaps TRBD1 (6 bases). Trimming stripped 0 bases from V and 6 bases from J, with 11 bases between. This CDR3 contains 14 residues. Germline V gene data show CDR1 as MNHEY and CDR2 as SVGAGI.

The chain combines TRBV5-6 with TRBJ2-7; possibly TRBD2 for D (6 bases). In germline, CDR1 is SGHDT, CDR2 YYEEEE. The length of the CDR3 is 15 residues. Trimming took off 0 bases at V and 0 bases at J, with 10 bases between the two ends. Written as DNA, the CDR3 is TGTGCCAGCAGCTTGGGACTAGTCGTCTCCTACGAGCAGTACTTC. Translating gives CASSLGLVVSYEQYF.

This chain uses TRBV4-3 with TRBJ2-7; 8 positions match TRBD1. J lost 5 bases, V lost 0 bases, and 6 bases had no gene match. Germline V CDR1 and CDR2: LGHNA, YSLEER. The CDR3 has 15 amino acids. Here the CDR3 reads CASSQDRPGGDEQYF. In nucleotides, the CDR3 is TGCGCCAGCAGCCAAGATCGGCCAGGGGGCGACGAGCAGTACTTC.

This chain uses TRBV19 with TRBJ1-5; a possible D gene is TRBD1 (5 bases). Germline loops: CDR1 LNHDA, CDR2 SQIVND (reference sequence). V was trimmed by 5 bases and J by 4 bases, leaving 12 bases between them. CDR3 size: 14 residues. The chain's CDR3 is CASSASTENQPQHF. The CDR3 DNA sequence: TGTGCCAGTAGTGCGTCGACAGAAAATCAGCCCCAGCATTTT.